Sequencing of this T cell receptor (beta chain) was carried out in a study of cytomegalovirus exposure and HLA in healthy donors. Study-wide background: Among about 179 million T cells, an earlier analysis found 117 million unique TCR beta sequences. Study observations and caveats: Most of the TCR beta V segments (in an earlier analysis) were productive either about 87% or about 30% of the time. Analyses of presence and absence presupposed an approximately uniform sequencing depth across donors. Reportedly, TCR beta sequences accurately predicted HLA-A and HLA-B alleles in most subjects.

Primers for the PCR totalled 60 Vbeta and 13 Jbeta. Generated by immunoSEQ multiplex PCR, the TCRdb table keeps only in-frame clones and is missing some. The sample contains approximately 77,000 clones, roughly 70% of which appear only once. CDR3 length: 12 amino acids. V shed 11 bases, J shed 0 bases, and the junction held 3 bases outside the gene matches. In regard to this clone: Its antigen is not identified.

The sample was PBMCs. The genes are TRBV23-1 and TRBJ2-5, with 7 bases fitting TRBD1. TRBV23-1 has ORF status, its function being uncertain. The source of this sequence is a man aged 55 to 69 in good health and CMV-seropositive. The DNA of the CDR3 is TGCGCCCCGGACAGGTACCAAGAGACCCAGTACTTC. The encoded protein is CAPDRYQETQYF.